A selection of T cell receptor beta chains follows, all from one sample in a study of CD4 T cells in relation to SARS-CoV-2 and coronaviruses. What these receptors recognize is not known. This table comes from immunoSEQ multiplex PCR, and its TCRdb copy is limited to in-frame clones, with some not included. The profile shows approximately 20,000 clones, 70% to 90% of them singletons. The specimen sequenced was CD4+ T cells from PBMCs, cultured in vitro. Every receptor here comes from a human donor in good health. The CDR3 runs from the conserved cysteine through the conserved F or W. A D gene is named only where the DNA matches it firmly. Clone size is shown for a subset of rows, as once, few, many or a class of expanded clone.

clone_size j_call d_call v_call cdr3_nt cdr3_aa
- TRBJ1-1 TRBD1 TRBV23-1 TGCGCCAGCAGTCATTGGACAGGGAAAGACACTGAAGCTTTCTTT CASSHWTGKDTEAFF
- TRBJ1-6 - TRBV10-2 TGCGCCAGCAGTGTTTCAGGGAAATCACCCCTCCACTTT CASSVSGKSPLHF
- TRBJ1-2 TRBD1 TRBV6-5 TGTGCCAGCAGTTACTCTAGGGGCAGGGGGCAATATGGCTACACCTTC CASSYSRGRGQYGYTF
- TRBJ1-5 - TRBV19 TGTGCCAGTAAGGAGGGAGGGAATCGCAATCAGCCCCAGCATTTT CASKEGGNRNQPQHF
- TRBJ2-3 - TRBV7-9 TGTGCCAGCAGCCCCGGAACTTCACTGGATACGCAGTATTTT CASSPGTSLDTQYF
- TRBJ1-2 TRBD1 TRBV4-3 TGCGCCAGCAGCCAAGGAGGGGGCGGCGGCTATGGCTACACCTTC CASSQGGGGGYGYTF
- TRBJ2-1 TRBD2 TRBV30 TGTGCCTGGAGTGCCACTAGCGCCACCTACAATGAGCAGTTCTTC CAWSATSATYNEQFF
- TRBJ1-6 - TRBV30 TGTGCCTGGAGTGTACGCGGGAGACCCCTCCACTTT CAWSVRGRPLHF
- TRBJ1-4 - TRBV27 TGTGCCAGCAGTCCCCTTGGCGCAACTAATGAAAAACTGTTTTTT CASSPLGATNEKLFF
- TRBJ2-7 TRBD2 TRBV18 TGTGCCAGCTCAGCAGCTAGCGGGAGGTCTGGGACCCGCTCCTACGAGCAGTACTTC CASSAASGRSGTRSYEQYF
few TRBJ1-6 TRBD1 TRBV19 TGTGCCAGTAGTACGGACAGGGAAGATTGGAATTCACCCCTCCACTTT CASSTDREDWNSPLHF
- TRBJ2-7 - TRBV5-1 TGCGCCAGCAGACTCGTCGACGAGCAGTACTTC CASRLVDEQYF
- TRBJ2-7 TRBD1 TRBV4-1 TGCGCCAGCAGTCCCGGGACAGGGGTTTACGAGCAGTACTTC CASSPGTGVYEQYF
- TRBJ2-3 TRBD1 TRBV5-1 TGCGCCAGCAACGACAGGGTGACAGATACGCAGTATTTT CASNDRVTDTQYF
- TRBJ2-5 - TRBV19 TGTGCCAGTAGCAAGGGGCTCCAAGAGACCCAGTACTTC CASSKGLQETQYF
- TRBJ2-2 TRBD2 TRBV19 TGTGCCAGTAGTATGGCTACTAGCGGGGGAAACACCGGGGAGCTGTTTTTT CASSMATSGGNTGELFF
- TRBJ1-1 TRBD1 TRBV7-2 TGTGCCAGCAGCTTAGCGACGGGACAGGGGAACACTGAAGCTTTCTTT CASSLATGQGNTEAFF